This T cell receptor (beta chain) was captured by sequencing in a study of OX40 agonist ivuxolimab in advanced cancers. Across the study: An agonistic anti-OX40 (CD134) antibody, ivuxolimab, was used to treat the patients. Study-wide findings and caveats: Researchers did not establish what antigens the expanded peripheral T cells target. Researchers report that CD8+ T cells had, on average, more expanded clones than CD4+.

Comment on this clone: Its antigen is not identified.

Libraries were prepared by immunoSEQ multiplex PCR; TCRdb keeps only in-frame clonotypes and omits some of them. Here the sample spans 21,000 or so clones, about 83% being singletons. With 5 bases removed from V and 2 bases from J, the gap between germline ends came to 18 bases. Germline V lookup: CDR1 SEHNR, CDR2 FQNEAQ (reference sequence). This CDR3 region has 16 residues. The chain couples TRBV7-9 to TRBJ1-1; D gene ambiguous. This material consisted of CD4+ or CD8+ T cells sorted from blood, taken in a trial of the OX40 agonist ivuxolimab. The TCR originated in an adult with an advanced solid tumor such as melanoma, head and neck, liver or kidney cancer. CDR3 sequence: CASSQRLRGKNTEAFF. CDR3 bases: TGTGCCAGCAGCCAACGGTTGAGAGGGAAAAACACTGAAGCTTTCTTT.